Following are 5 T cell receptor beta chains from one sample sequenced in a study of control samples from healthy donors and cancer patients. Sequenced by immunoSEQ multiplex PCR; TCRdb stores in-frame clones only, minus some. This table holds approximately 53,000 clones, more than 85% found once. Sequencing input: PBMCs. The source is a man aged 25 to 45 with colorectal cancer.

The V gene is TRBV5-5, the J gene TRBJ2-3, with 8 bases aligning to TRBD1. Trimming took 0 bases from V and 4 from J; bases not matched to a gene: 13. Germline lookup yields CDR1 SGHKS and CDR2 YYEKEE (reference sequence). The CDR3 runs 18 residues. As DNA, the CDR3 is TGTGCCAGCAGCTTGGCCCTTACCAGGGGGCAAGGCGCAGATACGCAGTATTTT. It encodes CASSLALTRGQGADTQYF.

The chain employs TRBV9 and TRBJ2-3; TRBD1 aligns across 10 bases. CDR3 size: 16 residues. Germline CDR1 is SGDLS and CDR2 is YYNGEE. Losses at the gene ends were 0 bases for V and 5 bases for J; bases not matched to a gene: 6. Here the CDR3 DNA reads TGTGCCAGCAGCGTAGTCGGGACAGGGGAGGGAGATACGCAGTATTTT. Its protein is CASSVVGTGEGDTQYF.

The chain has TRBV7-6 and TRBJ2-1, with TRBD1 identical over 10 bases. The CDR3 is 16 amino acids. Germline V gives CDR1 SGHVS, CDR2 FNYEAQ. V lost 5 bases, J lost 5 bases, and 9 bases stayed unmatched. DNA of the CDR3: TGTGCCAGCAGCACCCGACAGGGGGCATCTGACAATGAGCAGTTCTTC. Translated, it gives CASSTRQGASDNEQFF.

The genes are TRBV18 and TRBJ1-5; D might be TRBD1 (6 bases). Germline lookup yields CDR1 KGHSH and CDR2 LQKENI. Deletions cut 5 bases from V and 3 bases from J, with 11 bases between. CDR3 size: 14 residues. CDR3 sequence (DNA): TGTGCCAGCTCAGGAGGACAGCTCAATCAGCCCCAGCATTTT. It encodes CASSGGQLNQPQHF.

The rearrangement links TRBV24-1 to TRBJ2-1; TRBD1 might be the D (5 bases). The CDR3 length is 13 residues. V lost 5 bases and J 8 bases, leaving 12 bases between the germline ends. Germline loops: CDR1 KGHDR, CDR2 SFDVKD. In nucleotides, the CDR3 is TGTGCCACCAGTGCCCAGGGTTGGGATGAGCAGTTCTTC. Encoded protein: CATSAQGWDEQFF.